This paragraph reports one T cell receptor beta chain. Its cognate antigen is unknown. The data stem from a study of beta chain features in type 1 diabetes. Study summary: Examination of sorted cells across all samples involved more than 85,000,000 cells. Overall study findings and caveats: Shortening of TCRB CDR3s, moderate but significant, appeared in all four CD4+ subsets of Type 1 diabetes patients. More deletions and fewer insertions at VDJ junctions were seen in type 1 diabetes patients.

Since all of the isolated RNA was reverse transcribed, expressed TCRB transcripts were what got sequenced. Only in-frame clones appear in the TCRdb table, and some are missing; sequencing was by immunoSEQ multiplex PCR. Seen here are hundreds of thousands of clones, approximately 15% observed once, and the top ten hold roughly 0.015%. This TCR was sampled from a man between 18 and 29 years old with type 1 diabetes. The sequenced sample was naive CD4+ T cells from blood.

For the CDR3, the DNA is TGCAGCGTCCCCCCCCGGAAGGGGCTAACAGATACGCAGTATTTT. It encodes CSVPPRKGLTDTQYF. The V call is TRBV29-1, the J call TRBJ2-3; tentative D call: TRBD1 (5 bases). The length of the CDR3 is 15 residues. CDR1 and CDR2 (germline): SQVTM, ANQGSEA. The V end lost 6 bases, the J end lost 3 bases, and 19 bases lay between the germline ends.